Presented here are 9 T cell receptor beta chains from one specimen sequenced in a study of cytomegalovirus exposure and HLA in healthy donors. Vbeta (60) and Jbeta (13) primers were used in the PCR. TCRdb's copy holds only in-frame clones and misses some; the assay was immunoSEQ multiplex PCR. The repertoire holds some 150,000 clones, with around 79% as singletons. The sequenced sample consisted of PBMCs. These TCRs come from a man in his fifties or sixties in good health and CMV-seropositive.

This rearrangement joins TRBV25-1 to TRBJ2-5, with D perhaps TRBD2 (6 bases). V was clipped by 7 bases and J by 0 bases, with 12 bases between them. Germline V gene lookup returns CDR1 MGHDK and CDR2 SYGVNS. This CDR3 is built from 14 residues. The CDR3 DNA sequence: TGTGCCAGCAATAGAGCGGGCTACCAAGAGACCCAGTACTTC. It specifies CASNRAGYQETQYF.

The V call is TRBV2, the J call TRBJ2-5, with 11 bases that match TRBD1. J lost 1 base, V lost 6 bases, and 1 base had no gene match. Germline CDR1 SNHLY, CDR2 FYNNEI. This CDR3 is built from 14 residues. The DNA for the CDR3 is TGTGCCAGCAGCGGGACAGGGGGCCAAGAGACCCAGTACTTC. Protein product: CASSGTGGQETQYF.

J is TRBJ2-1 and V is TRBV5-1, with a possible D match to TRBD2 (5 bases). V lost 7 bases, J lost 9 bases, and 20 bases lay in between. The CDR3 extends over 14 amino acids. CDR1 is SGHRS and CDR2 is YFSETQ in the germline V gene. DNA of the CDR3: TGCGCCAGCGCCGAGCCCTCAAGCGGAACTGAGCAGTTCTTC. Its protein product is CASAEPSSGTEQFF.

Here the CDR3 DNA reads TGTGCCAGCAGCTCGCCGGGGGGCCGCCTAGCGGGTTACAATGAGCAGTTCTTC. As protein: CASSSPGGRLAGYNEQFF. The V call is TRBV11-2, the J call TRBJ2-1; 8 bases agree with TRBD2. This CDR3 contains 18 residues. Germline-derived CDR1 and CDR2 are SGHAT and FQNNGV. V dropped 4 bases and J dropped 4; count of bases not matched to a gene: 15.

The chain is built from TRBV4-1 and TRBJ2-2; the D gene is possibly TRBD1 (6 bases). CDR3 length: 17 amino acids. Germline CDR1 reads MGHRA; CDR2 reads YSYEKL. The V end was cut by 0 bases, the J end by 3 bases, with 14 bases between. As DNA, the CDR3 is TGCGCCAGCAGCCAAGATTCAGGGGCTTGGTACACCGGGGAGCTGTTTTTT. Translated, it gives CASSQDSGAWYTGELFF.

V and J are TRBV5-1 and TRBJ1-5; 11 bases agree with TRBD1. V was clipped by 4 bases and J by 5 bases; unmatched bases: 5. CDR1 and CDR2 (germline): SGHRS, YFSETQ. The CDR3 loop spans 15 amino acids. CDR3 sequence (DNA): TGCGCCAGCAGCCCAACGGACAGGGGGCATCAGCCCCAGCATTTT. As protein: CASSPTDRGHQPQHF.

V gene TRBV28 combines with J gene TRBJ1-1; no definite D call. The CDR3 runs 9 residues. V was clipped by 8 bases and J by 11 bases, with 9 bases between them. Germline V gene sequence: CDR1 MDHEN, CDR2 SYDVKM. CDR3: CASGPSAFF. The DNA of the CDR3 is TGTGCCAGCGGCCCTTCTGCTTTCTTT.

The genes are TRBV29-1 and TRBJ1-2, with TRBD1 matching over 7 bases. V lost 6 bases, J lost 7 bases, and 8 bases stayed unmatched. This CDR3 has 12 residues. Germline V gives CDR1 SQVTM, CDR2 ANQGSEA. For the CDR3, the DNA is TGCAGCGTCACTGACAGGGATTCTGGCTACACCTTC. Encoded protein: CSVTDRDSGYTF.

The rearrangement links TRBV2 to TRBJ1-1; 9 bases agree with TRBD1. The junction had 5 bases not matched to a gene; V was cut back by 3 bases and J by 0 bases. This CDR3 is built from 16 residues. Germline assignment: CDR1 SNHLY and CDR2 FYNNEI. The CDR3 is CASSEEGTGMNTEAFF. In DNA form, the CDR3 reads TGTGCCAGCAGTGAGGAGGGGACAGGGATGAACACTGAAGCTTTCTTT.